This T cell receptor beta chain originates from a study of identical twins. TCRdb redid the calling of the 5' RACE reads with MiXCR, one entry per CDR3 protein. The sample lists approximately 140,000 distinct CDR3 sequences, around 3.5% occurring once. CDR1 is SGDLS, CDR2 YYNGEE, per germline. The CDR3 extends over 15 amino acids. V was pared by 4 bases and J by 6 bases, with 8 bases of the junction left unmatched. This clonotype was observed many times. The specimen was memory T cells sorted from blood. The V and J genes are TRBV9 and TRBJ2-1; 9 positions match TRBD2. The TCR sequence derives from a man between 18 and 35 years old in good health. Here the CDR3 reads CASSPVGGRANEQFF. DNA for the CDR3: TGTGCCAGCAGCCCAGTTGGCGGGAGGGCCAATGAGCAGTTCTTC.